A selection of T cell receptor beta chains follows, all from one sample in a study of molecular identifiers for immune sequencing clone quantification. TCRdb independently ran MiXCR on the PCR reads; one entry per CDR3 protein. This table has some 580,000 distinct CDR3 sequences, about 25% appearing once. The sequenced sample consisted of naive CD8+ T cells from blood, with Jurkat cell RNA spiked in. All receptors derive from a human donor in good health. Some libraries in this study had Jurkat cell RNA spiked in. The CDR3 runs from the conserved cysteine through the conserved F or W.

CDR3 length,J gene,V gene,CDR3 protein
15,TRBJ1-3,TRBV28,CVSSVDRDYGNTIYF
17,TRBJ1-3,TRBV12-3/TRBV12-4,CASNPTSGTDSGNTIYF
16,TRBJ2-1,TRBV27,CANSPETESSYNEQFF
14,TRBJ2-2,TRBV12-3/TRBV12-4,CASTSLGDTGELFF
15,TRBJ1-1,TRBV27,CASSSRTGLNAEAFF
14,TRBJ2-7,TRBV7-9,CASSHRDRAYEQYF
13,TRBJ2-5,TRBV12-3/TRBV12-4,CASRKTGEETQYF
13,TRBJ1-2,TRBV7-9,CASSLGTLYGYTF
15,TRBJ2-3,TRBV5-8,CASSLRNSLRDTQYF
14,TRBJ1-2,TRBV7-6,CASSLGGTADGYTF
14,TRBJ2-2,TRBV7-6,CASSVGLGNGELFF
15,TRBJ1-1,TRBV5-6,CASSLAAGQHTEAFF